This passage covers 22 T cell receptor beta chains from one sample sequenced in a study of T cell responses to AZD1222 COVID-19 vaccine (dated by TCRdb to about 2021). The library came from the immunoSEQ multiplex PCR assay. TCRdb mirrors the immuneACCESS table, restricted to in-frame sequences. Some clones are absent from its copies; in checked studies, under half trace to an unresolved V gene, and the reason for the others is unknown. The sample has approximately 96,000 clones on record, about 89% of them singletons. Around 10% of the sample goes to the ten largest clones. This specimen's time point label, interpreted: about 28 days (+/-7) after the second vaccine dose. Specimen: peripheral blood, collected 28 days after the second AZD1222 dose. These receptors came from an adult who received the AZD1222 COVID-19 vaccine.

The V gene is TRBV28, the J gene TRBJ1-2, with 10 nucleotides matching TRBD1. The V gene's germline CDR1 is MDHEN and CDR2 SYDVKM. CDR3 length: 14 residues. V was pared by 6 bases and J by 8 bases, with 9 bases of the junction left unmatched. The CDR3, as DNA: TGTGCCAGCAGAACTAGACAGGGGGCAAAGGGCTACACCTTC. Protein sequence: CASRTRQGAKGYTF.

The CDR3 spells CASRERGPSNYGYTF. The CDR3 nucleotides are TGTGCCAGCAGGGAACGGGGGCCATCGAACTATGGCTACACCTTC. The J gene is TRBJ1-2, the V gene TRBV2; tentative D call: TRBD1 (6 bases). In germline, CDR1 is SNHLY, CDR2 FYNNEI. This CDR3 has 15 residues. Trimming stripped 6 bases from V and 2 bases from J, with 16 bases between.

The chain's CDR3 is CASSLWGLNTEAFF. CDR3 sequence (DNA): TGTGCCAGCAGCTTATGGGGGCTGAACACTGAAGCTTTCTTT. This chain uses TRBV7-2 with TRBJ1-1; D may be TRBD1 (6 bases). Trimming cost V 2 bases and J 0 bases, with 7 bases left between them. Looked up from germline, CDR1 is SGHTA and CDR2 is FQGNSA. CDR3 length equals 14 residues.

This CDR3 is CASSRQGDGYTF. CDR3 bases: TGTGCCAGTAGTAGACAGGGAGATGGCTACACCTTC. The chain couples TRBV19 to TRBJ1-2; TRBD1 matches 7 bases. The trim removed 4 bases at V and 6 bases at J, leaving 2 bases unmatched. CDR3 length: 12 residues. Germline values: CDR1 LNHDA, CDR2 SQIVND (reference sequence).

This chain links TRBV5-6 with TRBJ1-3; D remains unclear. Per the germline V gene, CDR1 is SGHDT and CDR2 is YYEEEE. The CDR3 covers 14 residues. V was trimmed by 7 bases and J by 1 base, leaving 12 bases between them. DNA of the CDR3: TGTGCCAGCGGGAGGAGGGCTTCTGGAAACACCATATATTTT. Residues: CASGRRASGNTIYF.

The chain uses TRBV5-1 and TRBJ2-1; D gene unclear. With 4 bases removed from V and 4 bases from J, the gap between germline ends came to 12 bases. CDR3 length: 14 amino acids. Germline CDR1 is SGHRS and CDR2 is YFSETQ. The DNA of the CDR3 is TGCGCCAGCAGCCCCGGAGAGTCGTACAATGAGCAGTTCTTC. This sequence encodes CASSPGESYNEQFF.

The rearrangement joins TRBV11-3 to TRBJ2-7, with D perhaps matching TRBD2 (7 bases). Trimming took off 5 bases at V and 4 bases at J, with 18 bases between the two ends. The CDR3 sequence is 15 residues long. CDR1 is SGHNT and CDR2 is YENEEA in the germline V gene. CDR3 protein: CASSRGGGSMYEQYF. CDR3 sequence (DNA): TGTGCCAGCAGCCGAGGGGGGGGCTCTATGTACGAGCAGTACTTC.

The chain joins TRBV19 to TRBJ1-1, with a tentative D call TRBD1 (5 bases). The V gene's germline CDR1 is LNHDA and CDR2 SQIVND (reference sequence). V was shortened by 2 bases and J by 1 base, with 14 bases between the two germline ends. The CDR3 spans 16 residues. CDR3 residues: CASSISQGRANTEAFF. CDR3 DNA sequence: TGTGCCAGTAGTATAAGTCAGGGCAGGGCGAACACTGAAGCTTTCTTT.

The chain has TRBV9 and TRBJ1-1; the D gene is possibly TRBD1 (5 bases). From germline, CDR1 is SGDLS and CDR2 YYNGEE. This CDR3 spans 18 amino acids. Trimming took 0 bases from V and 4 from J, leaving 22 bases between them. The CDR3 bases are TGTGCCAGCAGCGTAGTGGGGGTTATAGACGATGTGGGCACTGAAGCTTTCTTT. Its translation is CASSVVGVIDDVGTEAFF.

The chain recombines TRBV6-1 with TRBJ1-5, with a possible D match to TRBD1 (6 bases). CDR3 length equals 16 residues. Germline-derived CDR1 and CDR2 are MNHNS and SASEGT. The V and J ends lost 4 bases and 3 bases respectively, with 16 bases between them. The CDR3 bases are TGTGCCAGCAGTGCATCTCAGGGGACTTACAATCAGCCCCAGCATTTT. This encodes CASSASQGTYNQPQHF.

The rearrangement links TRBV28 to TRBJ2-1, with 9 positions matching TRBD1. V dropped 6 bases and J dropped 7; count of bases not matched to a gene: 10. The V gene's germline CDR1 is MDHEN and CDR2 SYDVKM. This CDR3 has 15 amino acids. CDR3 loop: CASSQTGTGTNEQFF. DNA for the CDR3: TGTGCCAGCAGCCAGACCGGGACAGGGACAAATGAGCAGTTCTTC. Combining the CDR3 with reference TRBV28 and TRBJ2-1 gives the whole variable domain DVKVTQSSRYLVKRTGEKVFLECVQDMDHENMFWYRQDPGLGLRLIYFSYDVKMKEKGDIPEGYSVSREKKERFSLILESASTNQTSMYLCASSQTGTGTNEQFFGPGTRLTVL.

This clone was counted a few times. The gene calls are TRBV7-2 and TRBJ2-2; no reliable D call. The ends were cut back, 2 bases at V and 6 bases at J, with 16 bases in the middle. There are 16 residues in the CDR3. Germline V gene sequence: CDR1 SGHTA, CDR2 FQGNSA. This CDR3 reads CASSLSQPLSAGELFF. The DNA of the CDR3 is TGTGCCAGCAGCTTAAGTCAGCCCTTGAGTGCCGGGGAGCTGTTTTTT.

This clone was seen only a few times. The chain recombines TRBV28 with TRBJ2-7; D may be TRBD1 (5 bases). Germline-derived CDR1 and CDR2 are MDHEN and SYDVKM. V was clipped by 8 bases and J by 5 bases, with 22 bases between them. CDR3 length: 15 residues. CDR3 coding DNA: TGTGCCAGCGGACACAGTTTGGGCCCCAAGGACGAGCAGTACTTC. The encoded protein is CASGHSLGPKDEQYF.

The chain combines TRBV14 with TRBJ1-5; no firm D call. CDR1 and CDR2 from the germline V gene are SGHDN and FVKESK. This CDR3 comprises 13 residues. V dropped 1 base and J dropped 4 bases, with 5 bases sitting between them. The DNA of the CDR3 is TGTGCCAGCAGCCAAGGCGGAAATCAGCCCCAGCATTTT. Its protein product is CASSQGGNQPQHF.

The chain links TRBV10-3 to TRBJ1-4; weak D call: TRBD1 (6 bases). From germline, CDR1 is ENHRY and CDR2 SYGVKD. CDR3 length: 11 residues. The ends were cut back, 6 bases at V and 11 bases at J, with 10 bases in the middle. In DNA form, the CDR3 reads TGTGCCATCAGCACAGGGTTGAAACTGTTTTTT. Protein: CAISTGLKLFF.

This chain uses TRBV28 with TRBJ1-2, with D possibly being TRBD1 (6 bases). Trimming shortened V by 10 bases and J by 8 bases, and 14 bases separated the two germline ends. Per germline, CDR1 MDHEN and CDR2 SYDVKM. The CDR3 length is 11 residues. The CDR3 nucleotides read TGTGCCACCCGGGGGCCTTTGGGCTACACCTTC. The encoded protein is CATRGPLGYTF.

The chain uses TRBV11-2 and TRBJ2-7; possible D gene TRBD1, 6 bases. Germline V CDR1 and CDR2: SGHAT, FQNNGV. The CDR3 length is 14 residues. V shed 5 bases and J shed 3 bases, with 14 bases lying between them. Here the CDR3 reads CASSDGTRLYEQYF. The DNA for the CDR3 is TGTGCCAGCAGCGATGGGACAAGGCTCTACGAGCAGTACTTC.

V usage is TRBV3-1 (or the pseudogene TRBV3-2) and J usage is TRBJ1-1, with TRBD1 as a possible D gene (5 bases). The CDR3 runs 17 residues. The germline V gene has CDR1 LGHDT and CDR2 YNNKEL (reference sequence). Trimming removed 3 bases from V and 7 bases from J, with 24 bases in between. The DNA of the CDR3 is TGTGCCAGCAGCCATCTCCCTCGAGGGAGGGGAGGCGGTGAAGCTTTCTTT. It yields the protein CASSHLPRGRGGGEAFF.

CDR3 sequence (DNA): TGTGCCAGCAGCCTTTGGACAGGGAAGGGCGATACGCAGTATTTT. It translates to CASSLWTGKGDTQYF. This rearrangement joins TRBV11-2 to TRBJ2-3, with 8 bases identical to TRBD1. V lost 5 bases and J lost 6; bases outside the gene matches: 10. The CDR3 has 15 residues. Germline V gene sequence: CDR1 SGHAT, CDR2 FQNNGV.

The gene calls are TRBV7-3 and TRBJ2-3; D gene uncertain. The CDR3 contains 14 residues. V gave up 1 base and J gave up 2 bases, with 7 bases separating them. Germline assignment: CDR1 SGHTA and CDR2 FQGTGA. The DNA for the CDR3 is TGTGCCAGCAGCTTAATCCCGTCCACAGATACGCAGTATTTT. This encodes CASSLIPSTDTQYF.

The rearrangement joins TRBV9 to TRBJ2-3; D is possibly TRBD2 (7 bases). The CDR3 runs to 15 residues. V was shortened by 0 bases and J by 2 bases, with 10 bases between the two germline ends. From germline, CDR1 is SGDLS and CDR2 YYNGEE. This chain's CDR3 is CASSVGGGLTDTQYF. The CDR3 DNA reads TGTGCCAGCAGCGTAGGGGGGGGCCTCACAGATACGCAGTATTTT. The full variable domain, completed using reference TRBV9 and TRBJ2-3, is DSGVTQTPKHLITATGQRVTLRCSPRSGDLSVYWYQQSLDQGLQFLIQYYNGEERAKGNILERFSAQQFPDLHSELNLSSLELGDSALYFCASSVGGGLTDTQYFGPGTRLTVL.

This clone was picked up a small number of times. This sequence joins TRBV7-8 and TRBJ2-7, with D possibly being TRBD1 (6 bases). This CDR3 has 17 residues. CDR1 and CDR2 from the germline V gene are SGHVS and FQNEAQ. V shed 1 base and J shed 3 bases, with 19 bases lying between them. The CDR3 bases are TGTGCCAGCAGCTTAGGCCCCCCGGCAGGGGACCTCTACGAGCAGTACTTC. This codes for CASSLGPPAGDLYEQYF.